These T cell receptor beta chains were read from a single sample in a study of blood T cell repertoires in COVID-19. TCRdb's table, derived via immunoSEQ multiplex PCR, lists solely in-frame clones and lacks some. The table records approximately 500,000 clones, more than 75% of them present only once. The sequenced sample was PBMCs or T cells enriched from blood (not recorded which). These receptors were taken from a woman in her thirties or forties who had recovered from COVID-19. Each CDR3 is given with its conserved first and last residue. Fields, in order: CDR3 protein, CDR3 DNA, J gene, clone size, V gene, D gene. A D gene is named only where the DNA matches it firmly. Rows give clone size only sometimes, using once, few, many, or a class for an expanded clone.

CDR3: CASSIALSNWQPQHF; DNA: TGTGCCAGTAGTATAGCGTTGAGCAATTGGCAGCCCCAGCATTTT; J: TRBJ1-5; size: NA; V: TRBV19; D: NA
CDR3: CASSQGTSGYNEQFF; DNA: TGCGCCAGCAGCCAAGGGACTAGCGGCTACAATGAGCAGTTCTTC; J: TRBJ2-1; size: NA; V: TRBV4-1; D: TRBD2
CDR3: CASSLDRATDTQYF; DNA: TGTGCCAGCAGCCTAGACCGAGCGACAGATACGCAGTATTTT; J: TRBJ2-3; size: NA; V: TRBV6-5; D: NA
CDR3: CASSSRQGGEQYF; DNA: TGTGCCAGCAGCTCACGACAGGGTGGCGAGCAGTACTTC; J: TRBJ2-7; size: NA; V: TRBV13; D: TRBD1
CDR3: CASKASGRARELFF; DNA: TGTGCCAGTAAGGCTAGCGGGAGGGCCCGGGAGCTGTTTTTT; J: TRBJ2-2; size: NA; V: TRBV19; D: TRBD2
CDR3: CASSQSRGGNEQFF; DNA: TGTGCCAGCAGCCAATCCCGGGGGGGCAATGAGCAGTTCTTC; J: TRBJ2-1; size: NA; V: TRBV16; D: TRBD2
CDR3: CASSPTSGRTDTQYF; DNA: TGTGCCAGCAGCCCGACTAGCGGGAGGACAGATACGCAGTATTTT; J: TRBJ2-3; size: NA; V: TRBV7-9; D: TRBD2
CDR3: CASSEAGAARSYGYTF; DNA: TGTGCCAGCAGTGAAGCGGGGGCGGCTCGATCCTATGGCTACACCTTC; J: TRBJ1-2; size: once; V: TRBV2; D: NA
CDR3: CAISEGTGSNQPQHF; DNA: TGTGCCATCAGTGAGGGGACAGGTAGCAATCAGCCCCAGCATTTT; J: TRBJ1-5; size: NA; V: TRBV10-3; D: TRBD1
CDR3: CASGLRLPDRAYEQYF; DNA: TGTGCTAGTGGTTTAAGACTGCCCGACAGGGCCTACGAGCAGTACTTC; J: TRBJ2-7; size: few; V: TRBV12-5; D: TRBD1
CDR3: CATSLGTSGFYNEQFF; DNA: TGTGCCACCAGTCTAGGGACTAGCGGGTTTTACAATGAGCAGTTCTTC; J: TRBJ2-1; size: NA; V: TRBV24-1; D: TRBD2